This entry features one T cell receptor beta chain sequence. What it binds is not known. These data belong to a study of identical twins. Study-wide results and limits: Models underpredicted monozygotic twin sharing of out-of-frame TCR alpha.

cDNA carried unique molecular identifiers, and a universal primer site was added by template switching. In TCRdb, the 5' RACE reads were re-called with MiXCR into one record per CDR3 protein. The sample has 540,000 or so distinct CDR3 sequences; 20% to 25% are singletons. V trimming: 2 bases; J trimming: 4 bases; junction bases outside the gene matches: 7. The CDR3 has 15 residues. Looked up from germline, CDR1 is MNHEY and CDR2 is SVGAGI. These data were likewise used in another study, on yellow fever vaccine responses in identical twins.

Sample: CD4+ T cells sorted from blood. V gene TRBV6-5 combines with J gene TRBJ1-1; the match to TRBD1 covers 7 bases. The clonotype was recovered from a woman aged 18-29 years in good health. The CDR3 sequence: CASSYKTGVTTEAFF. The CDR3 region has the DNA TGTGCCAGCAGTTACAAAACAGGGGTTACCACTGAAGCTTTCTTT.